These T cell receptor beta chains were read from a single sample in a study of regulatory T cells in long-lasting Graves disease. TCRdb re-derived calls from the multiplex PCR reads in MiXCR, one entry per CDR3 protein. The table has under 500,000 distinct CDR3 sequences, under 25% seen once; the top ten hold about a fifth. The sample in question was peripheral blood mononuclear cells (PBMCs), obtained when the disease was refractory, from a patient treated with antithyroid drugs. These receptors were obtained from a female donor with Graves disease. Each CDR3 is given with its conserved first and last residue. A D gene is named only where the DNA matches it firmly. Clone size appears in some rows only: once, few, many, or a class for an expanded clone.

TRBJ1-2,TRBD1,TRBV19,-,TGTGCCAGTAGTAGGACCCACCAGGGGGCTGTCTATGGCTACACCTTC,CASSRTHQGAVYGYTF
TRBJ2-2,TRBD2,TRBV6-5,-,TGTGCCAGCAGTTACTCACTAGCGGGAAACACCGGGGAGCTGTTTTTT,CASSYSLAGNTGELFF
TRBJ2-2,TRBD1,TRBV6-1,many,TGTGCCAGCAGGAGACAGGGTGACACCGGGGAGCTGTTTTTT,CASRRQGDTGELFF
TRBJ2-4,TRBD2,TRBV19,once,TGTGCCAGTAGTATGGCAGCGGGAGAGGGCATTCAGTACTTC,CASSMAAGEGIQYF
TRBJ2-2,-,TRBV20-1,-,TGCAGTGCTAGAGGTAGCTACGCCGGACTACGACGTACTAATGATTCGTCAGGGGAGCTGTTTTTT,CSARGSYAGLRRTNDSSGELFF
TRBJ1-5,-,TRBV28,-,TGTGCCAGCAGCTATTCAGGGATTGGTAGCAATCAGCCCCAGCATTTT,CASSYSGIGSNQPQHF
TRBJ1-1,-,TRBV27,-,TGTGCCAGCAGTAGGGGCCTCGGCACTGAAGCTTTCTTT,CASSRGLGTEAFF
TRBJ2-5,-,TRBV14,-,TGTGCCAGCAGCCAAGATAGGCGGGGACAAGAGACCCAGTACTTC,CASSQDRRGQETQYF
TRBJ1-6,TRBD1,TRBV7-2,few,TGTGCCAGCAGCATCTGGACAGGGGATAATTCACCCCTCCACTTT,CASSIWTGDNSPLHF
TRBJ1-1,-,TRBV28,many,TGTGCCAGCACCCCTCAAGGAACTAACACTGAAGCTTTCTTT,CASTPQGTNTEAFF
TRBJ1-4,-,TRBV12-3/TRBV12-4,many,TGTGCCAGCAGTCTGGGGGCAGGCGAAAAACTGTTTTTT,CASSLGAGEKLFF
TRBJ1-2,-,TRBV15,few,TGTGCCACCAGCAGTCCCGGTGGCTATGGCTACACCTTC,CATSSPGGYGYTF
TRBJ2-1,-,TRBV2,many,TGTGCCAGTAAAGGGAATGAGCAGTTCTTC,CASKGNEQFF
TRBJ2-3,-,TRBV18,-,TGTGCCAGCTCACTCGGGACTGTTGGGACAGATACGCAGTATTTT,CASSLGTVGTDTQYF
TRBJ1-1,TRBD1,TRBV4-3,-,TGCGCCAGCAGCCACGACAGGGTCTTGAACACTGAAGCTTTCTTT,CASSHDRVLNTEAFF
TRBJ1-4,-,TRBV6-1,many,TGTGCCAGCAGTCCCTGGTCCGGTGAAAAACTGTTTTTT,CASSPWSGEKLFF
TRBJ2-5,-,TRBV20-1,-,TGCAGTGCCCATGGGGGTGGGCTGGGGGAGACCCAGTACTTC,CSAHGGGLGETQYF
TRBJ1-6,TRBD1,TRBV7-2,many,TGTGCCAGCAGAGGACAGGCGAATTCACCCCTCCACTTT,CASRGQANSPLHF
TRBJ2-5,-,TRBV7-9,-,TGTGCCAGCAGTGGTCGGACACCCCAAGAGACCCAGTACTTC,CASSGRTPQETQYF
TRBJ2-5,TRBD1,TRBV7-9,once,TGTGCCAGCAGTACGACAGGGGATGAGACCCAGTACTTC,CASSTTGDETQYF
TRBJ2-7,-,TRBV7-2,many,TGTGCCAGCAGCTACCCAGGGACAACTATTGGAGGCGAGCAGTACTTC,CASSYPGTTIGGEQYF
TRBJ1-4,TRBD1,TRBV30,many,TGTGCCTGGAGGCCCCCGACAGGGACTAATGAAAAACTGTTTTTT,CAWRPPTGTNEKLFF
TRBJ2-7,-,TRBV7-2,many,TGTGCCAGCAGCTCCCAGGGAGAGGGTTCCTACGAGCAGTACTTC,CASSSQGEGSYEQYF
TRBJ1-5,-,TRBV5-1,many,TGCGCCAGCAGCCTCGACAGGAATCAGCCCCAGCATTTT,CASSLDRNQPQHF
TRBJ2-7,TRBD1,TRBV28,many,TGTGCCAGCAGTCCACCGGGACAGGTCCCCTACGAGCAGTACTTC,CASSPPGQVPYEQYF
TRBJ2-5,TRBD2,TRBV19,once,TGTGCCAGTAGTTTGCTAGCGGGAAGCGCGGAGACCCAGTACTTC,CASSLLAGSAETQYF
TRBJ2-2,-,TRBV19,-,TGTGCCAGTAGTTCAATCCGAACGACAGCCCCAAGCAGGACCGGGGAGCTGTTTTTT,CASSSIRTTAPSRTGELFF
TRBJ2-7,-,TRBV19,few,TGTGCCAGTAGAAATTACGCCGAGCAGTACTTC,CASRNYAEQYF
TRBJ2-7,-,TRBV4-3,few,TGCGCCAGCAGCCAAGTTTTCGGAAAAGGCTACGAGCAGTACTTC,CASSQVFGKGYEQYF
TRBJ2-2,-,TRBV4-3,-,TGCGCCAGCAGCCAAGATTCCCAGGGACTTGAGGAGCTGTTTTTT,CASSQDSQGLEELFF
TRBJ1-6,TRBD1,TRBV11-2,many,TGTGCCAGCACACTCGGGACAGGGGTTTCACCCCTCCACTTT,CASTLGTGVSPLHF
TRBJ2-7,-,TRBV2,many,TGTGCCAGCGGGGCGGAGCAGTACTTC,CASGAEQYF
TRBJ2-7,-,TRBV28,many,TGTGCCAGCGATGGCCGGGACTCCACCTACGAGCAGTACTTC,CASDGRDSTYEQYF
TRBJ1-2,-,TRBV10-3,many,TGTGCCATCAACCAGGATGGTGTAGGAGGTTATGGCTACACCTTC,CAINQDGVGGYGYTF
TRBJ2-3,-,TRBV2,-,TGTGCCAGCAGTGGGGACCCTGGGTACACAGATACGCAGTATTTT,CASSGDPGYTDTQYF
TRBJ2-6,-,TRBV7-2,many,TGTGCCAGCAGCTTGGGACCAGGGTTTGGGGCCAACGTCCTGACTTTC,CASSLGPGFGANVLTF